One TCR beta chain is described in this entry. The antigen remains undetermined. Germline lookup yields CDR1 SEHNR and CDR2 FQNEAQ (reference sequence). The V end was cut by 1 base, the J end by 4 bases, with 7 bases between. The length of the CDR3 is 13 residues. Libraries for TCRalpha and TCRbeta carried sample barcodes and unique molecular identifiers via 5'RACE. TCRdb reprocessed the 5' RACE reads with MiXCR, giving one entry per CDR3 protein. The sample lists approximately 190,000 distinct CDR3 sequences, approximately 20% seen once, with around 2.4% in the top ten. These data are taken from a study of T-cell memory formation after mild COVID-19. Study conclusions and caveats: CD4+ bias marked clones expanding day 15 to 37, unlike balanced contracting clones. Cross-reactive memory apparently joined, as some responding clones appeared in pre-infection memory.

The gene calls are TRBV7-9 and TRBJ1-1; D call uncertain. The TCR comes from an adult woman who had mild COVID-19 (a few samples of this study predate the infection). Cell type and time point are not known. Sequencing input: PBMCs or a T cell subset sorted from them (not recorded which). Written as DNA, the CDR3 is TGTGCCAGCAGCTTAGATACGATCACTGAAGCTTTCTTT. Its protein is CASSLDTITEAFF. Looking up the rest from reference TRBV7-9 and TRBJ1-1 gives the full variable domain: DTGVSQNPRHKITKRGQNVTFRCDPISEHNRLYWYRQTLGQGPEFLTYFQNEAQLEKSRLLSDRFSAERPKGSFSTLEIQRTEQGDSAMYLCASSLDTITEAFFGQGTRLTVV.